In its sample, the clone carrying this T cell receptor beta chain was seen many times. For TCR beta, libraries came from iRepertoire HTBI primers and Arm-PCR of CDR3 regions. TCRdb re-analysed the multiplex PCR reads in MiXCR, keeping a single row per CDR3 protein. Of fewer than 550,000 distinct CDR3 sequences listed, 15% to 20% are singletons. This sample was taken from a study of regulatory T cells in long-lasting Graves disease. Indicated time point: newly diagnosed GD, antithyroid drugs for less than 3 months. Isolated PBMC RNA provided the starting material for the TCR library. From each patient, roughly 9 milliliters of peripheral blood was drawn and collected into an EDTA anticoagulant tube. These data also featured in a second study, about T cells in Graves' hyperthyroidism and ophthalmopathy. That study reports: With a median lead of about 6.9 months before onset, the model predicted ophthalmopathy.

The specimen comprised peripheral blood mononuclear cells (PBMCs), sampled at new diagnosis, from a patient treated with antithyroid drugs. The TCR was taken from a woman aged 35-65 years with Graves disease.

CDR3 DNA: TGTGCCAGCAGCGACCTACAGGGGAACACTGAAGCTTTCTTT. This codes for CASSDLQGNTEAFF. V and J are TRBV2 and TRBJ1-1, with D maybe TRBD1 (6 bases). This CDR3 has 14 residues. Deletions cut 6 bases from V and 1 base from J, with 12 bases between. In germline, CDR1 is SNHLY, CDR2 FYNNEI. The whole variable domain, remainder taken from reference TRBV2 and TRBJ1-1, is EPEVTQTPSHQVTQMGQEVILRCVPISNHLYFYWYRQILGQKVEFLVSFYNNEISEKSEIFDDQFSVERPDGSNFTLKIRSTKLEDSAMYFCASSDLQGNTEAFFGQGTRLTVV.